These 25 T cell receptor beta chains share one sample of origin, sequenced in a study of regulatory T cells in long-lasting Graves disease. As to time point: newly diagnosed GD, antithyroid drugs for less than 3 months. RNA extracted from PBMCs served as the sequencing template. Arm-PCR with iRepertoire HTBI primers amplified the CDR3 regions for these TCR beta libraries. TCRdb reanalysed the multiplex PCR reads using MiXCR and keeps one entry per CDR3 protein. The sample consists of around 500,000 distinct CDR3 sequences, 9.5% to 15% of them appearing once. Another study also made use of these data, one on T cells in Graves' hyperthyroidism and ophthalmopathy.

Specimen: peripheral blood mononuclear cells (PBMCs), collected at new diagnosis, from a patient treated with antithyroid drugs. The receptors were sampled from a woman aged 30 to 39 with Graves disease.

This clonotype was seen more than once but under ten times. The chain has TRBV20-1 and TRBJ1-1, with D possibly matching TRBD1 (5 bases). V dropped 5 bases and J dropped 11 bases, with 27 bases sitting between them. Germline lookup yields CDR1 DFQATT and CDR2 SNEGSKA (reference sequence). The CDR3 length is 15 residues. CDR3 sequence reads: CSALNSRAVLRGAFF. The CDR3 DNA reads as TGCAGTGCTTTAAATTCCAGGGCGGTATTACGTGGGGCTTTCTTT.

This clonotype was seen a handful of times. V is TRBV28 and J is TRBJ1-5, with D hard to call. The CDR3 sequence is 10 residues long. Per the germline V gene, CDR1 is MDHEN and CDR2 is SYDVKM. This CDR3 reads CAALGQPQHF. The CDR3 region has the DNA TGTGCGGCTTTAGGGCAGCCCCAGCATTTT.

This clonotype was seen more than once but under ten times. V and J are TRBV11-2 and TRBJ2-1; TRBD2 matches 11 bases. With 1 base clipped from V and 8 bases from J, the junction kept 7 bases outside the gene matches. Germline values: CDR1 SGHAT, CDR2 FQNNGV. This CDR3 has 16 residues. The CDR3 here is CASSLVLAGVPYEQFF. The CDR3 DNA reads as TGTGCCAGCAGCTTAGTACTAGCGGGAGTTCCTTATGAGCAGTTCTTC.

As for this clonotype: This likely traces to a read error, being one base from a far larger clone. This sequence joins TRBV7-2 and TRBJ2-3; 12 positions agree with TRBD2. There are 16 residues in the CDR3. J gave up 6 bases and V 5 bases, and 9 bases lay outside the gene matches. Per the germline V gene, CDR1 is SGHTA and CDR2 is FQGNSA. The CDR3 protein is CASSPGLAGNRDTQYF. Written as DNA, the CDR3 is TGTGCCAGCAGCCCCGGACTAGCGGGAAATAGGGATACGCAGTATTTT.

Ten or more counts support this clonotype. The chain couples TRBV10-2 to TRBJ1-4, with D tentatively TRBD1 (5 bases). The CDR3 extends over 15 amino acids. Germline CDR1 reads WSHSY; CDR2 reads SAAADI. The V gene lost 7 bases and the J gene lost 5 bases, with 17 bases spanning the gap. CDR3 DNA sequence: TGCGCCAGCAAGAGGGACCACTCGGGCAATGAAAAACTGTTTTTT. As protein: CASKRDHSGNEKLFF.

Ten or more counts support this clonotype. The V gene is TRBV28, the J gene TRBJ1-3; D gene uncertain. The CDR3 has 15 amino acids. V lost 5 bases, J lost 3 bases, and 14 bases lay in between. Germline V lookup: CDR1 MDHEN, CDR2 SYDVKM. The CDR3 nucleotides are TGTGCCAGCAGTCCCTATGATGAGGTTGGAAACACCATATATTTT. This gives the protein CASSPYDEVGNTIYF.

This clonotype was seen many times. The V and J genes are TRBV2 and TRBJ2-7, with 9 bases that match TRBD1. Germline V gene sequence: CDR1 SNHLY, CDR2 FYNNEI. The CDR3 is 15 residues long. After removal of 2 bases from V and 3 bases from J, the junction contained 5 bases not matched to a gene. The CDR3 DNA reads as TGTGCCAGCAGTGAAAAAGGACAGGGGAACTACGAGCAGTACTTC. Translating it yields CASSEKGQGNYEQYF. Complete variable domain (other parts from reference TRBV2 and TRBJ2-7): EPEVTQTPSHQVTQMGQEVILRCVPISNHLYFYWYRQILGQKVEFLVSFYNNEISEKSEIFDDQFSVERPDGSNFTLKIRSTKLEDSAMYFCASSEKGQGNYEQYFGPGTRLTVT.

The chain links TRBV5-4 to TRBJ2-5, with no clear D. CDR1 is SGHNT, CDR2 YYREEE, per germline (reference sequence). V lost 1 base, J lost 5 bases, and 12 bases lay in between. The CDR3 sequence is 14 residues long. The CDR3 spells CASSLNGRDETQYF. DNA of the CDR3: TGTGCCAGCAGCTTGAATGGGCGCGATGAGACCCAGTACTTC. Combining the CDR3 with reference TRBV5-4 and TRBJ2-5 gives the whole variable domain ETGVTQSPTHLIKTRGQQVTLRCSSQSGHNTVSWYQQALGQGPQFIFQYYREEENGRGNFPPRFSGLQFPNYSSELNVNALELDDSALYLCASSLNGRDETQYFGPGTRLLVL.

This clonotype was seen ten or more times. V usage is TRBV10-3 and J usage is TRBJ2-2, with D unresolved. Germline assignment: CDR1 ENHRY and CDR2 SYGVKD. CDR3 size: 11 residues. The germline V and J ends were trimmed by 5 bases and 7 bases, with 5 bases remaining between them. The CDR3 region is CAISSGGELFF. Written as DNA, the CDR3 is TGTGCCATCAGTTCCGGCGGGGAGCTGTTTTTT.

CDR3 in DNA: TGTGCCAGCACCAAATTCGCACGGACTAGCGGCACAGATACGCAGTATTTT. Translated, it gives CASTKFARTSGTDTQYF. The chain couples TRBV27 to TRBJ2-3; TRBD2 matches at 9 bases. CDR1 is MNHEY, CDR2 SMNVEV, per germline (reference sequence). After removal of 7 bases from V and 1 base from J, the junction contained 12 bases not matched to a gene. This CDR3 is built from 17 residues.

This clonotype was seen ten or more times. This chain uses TRBV7-2 with TRBJ2-7; D might be TRBD1 or TRBD2, each matching 5 bases. CDR3 size: 15 residues. V gave up 1 base and J gave up 13 bases, with 23 bases separating them. Germline CDR1 and CDR2: SGHTA and FQGNSA. The CDR3 coding sequence is TGTGCCAGCAGCTTAGGGGCCCCCCTGCAGGGACGCATTTACTTC. Encoded protein: CASSLGAPLQGRIYF.

This chain connects TRBV6-2 or TRBV6-3 to TRBJ1-5; TRBD1 agrees at 7 bases. CDR3 length equals 14 residues. V trimming: 2 bases; J trimming: 5 bases; junction bases outside the gene matches: 3. CDR1 and CDR2 from the germline V gene are MNHEY and SVGEGT. CDR3 nucleotides: TGTGCCAGCAGTTACGTAGACAGGGATCAGCCCCAGCATTTT. Translating gives CASSYVDRDQPQHF.

This clonotype was counted many times. The genes are TRBV13 and TRBJ2-3; 7 bases fit TRBD2. V lost 4 bases, J lost 3 bases, and 7 bases stayed unmatched. The CDR3 totals 15 residues. The germline gives CDR1 PRHDT, CDR2 FYEKMQ (reference sequence). The CDR3, as DNA: TGTGCCAGCAGCTCCCATGGGGGGGAAACAGATACGCAGTATTTT. Amino acid sequence: CASSSHGGETDTQYF.

In this sample, this clonotype turned up many times. The CDR3 nucleotides read TGTGCCAGCAGCTCGAGGGTGGTGGGTGAAGCTTTCTTT. Amino acids: CASSSRVVGEAFF. The J gene is TRBJ1-1, the V gene TRBV11-2; D is unresolved. Germline loops: CDR1 SGHAT, CDR2 FQNNGV. The CDR3 covers 13 residues. The V end lost 4 bases, the J end lost 7 bases, and 13 bases lay between the germline ends.

This clonotype was detected only a few times. The rearrangement links TRBV19 to TRBJ2-6, with D unclear. This CDR3 comprises 13 residues. Trimming took 11 bases from V and 0 from J, leaving 8 bases between them. In germline, CDR1 is LNHDA, CDR2 SQIVND (reference sequence). The CDR3: CAARSSGANVLTF. CDR3 coding DNA: TGTGCCGCCAGGAGCTCTGGGGCCAACGTCCTGACTTTC.

Many counts were recorded for this clonotype. The chain couples TRBV11-3 to TRBJ2-1; 12 bases align to TRBD2. The germline V gene encodes CDR1 SGHNT and CDR2 YENEEA. There are 20 residues in the CDR3. V dropped 0 bases and J dropped 0; count of bases not matched to a gene: 9. The CDR3 coding sequence is TGTGCCAGCAGCTTAGAGAAACTAGCGGGAGGCCCCCGCTCCTACAATGAGCAGTTCTTC. Translating it yields CASSLEKLAGGPRSYNEQFF.

The chain uses TRBV9 and TRBJ1-2; D possibly corresponds to TRBD1 (5 bases). This CDR3 comprises 14 residues. V shed 0 bases and J shed 4 bases, with 10 bases lying between them. Germline V gene lookup returns CDR1 SGDLS and CDR2 YYNGEE. CDR3 in DNA: TGTGCCAGCAGCGTAGGGTCGGGGGTCTATGGCTACACCTTC. Encoded protein: CASSVGSGVYGYTF.

This clonotype was observed many times. This sequence joins TRBV7-3 and TRBJ2-1, with 9 bases that match TRBD2. The CDR3 is made up of 13 amino acids. Unmatched junction bases numbered 2, after V lost 3 bases and J lost 8 bases. Germline CDR1 and CDR2: SGHTA and FQGTGA. Here the CDR3 DNA reads TGTGCCAGCAGCTTTCTAGCGGGACATGAGCAGTTCTTC. Translated: CASSFLAGHEQFF.

This clonotype was seen ten or more times. The chain links TRBV28 to TRBJ1-3, with 8 positions matching TRBD1. The junction had 7 bases not matched to a gene; V was cut back by 5 bases and J by 4 bases. CDR1 is MDHEN, CDR2 SYDVKM, per germline. The CDR3 extends over 15 amino acids. CDR3 sequence reads: CASSPDRGEGNTIYF. The CDR3, as DNA: TGTGCCAGCAGTCCCGACAGGGGTGAAGGAAACACCATATATTTT.

This clonotype has only a few counts. V and J are TRBV25-1 and TRBJ2-6; D not certain. This CDR3 region has 16 residues. Trimming took 1 base from V and 0 from J, leaving 7 bases between them. Germline V gene sequence: CDR1 MGHDK, CDR2 SYGVNS. The CDR3 sequence: CASSESRHSGANVLTF. The CDR3 DNA follows: TGTGCCAGCAGTGAATCTAGACACTCTGGGGCCAACGTCCTGACTTTC.

This clonotype was recorded many times. In DNA, the CDR3 is TGCAGTGCTAGAGATGACGGCGGGAGCTCCTACAATGAGCAGTTCTTC. Residues: CSARDDGGSSYNEQFF. The chain joins TRBV20-1 to TRBJ2-1; 7 bases fit TRBD2. The CDR3 sequence is 16 residues long. With 0 bases clipped from V and 0 bases from J, the junction kept 5 bases outside the gene matches. Germline V gene lookup returns CDR1 DFQATT and CDR2 SNEGSKA (reference sequence).

The chain is built from TRBV15 and TRBJ2-5, with 8 bases aligning to TRBD2. Germline V lookup: CDR1 LNHNV, CDR2 YYDKDF (reference sequence). This CDR3 is 17 amino acids long. J lost 2 bases, V lost 0 bases, and 8 bases had no gene match. The CDR3 DNA reads as TGTGCCACCAGCAGAGAGCATAGCGGGAACCATCAAGAGACCCAGTACTTC. Its protein product is CATSREHSGNHQETQYF.

The chain uses TRBV7-9 and TRBJ2-2, with 7 bases identical to TRBD1. V was clipped by 6 bases and J by 4 bases; unmatched bases: 14. Germline values: CDR1 SEHNR, CDR2 FQNEAQ (reference sequence). CDR3 length equals 17 residues. CDR3 residues: CASSSRQGGTSTGELFF. CDR3 bases: TGTGCCAGCAGTTCCCGACAGGGCGGTACGAGCACCGGGGAGCTGTTTTTT.

Many counts were recorded for this clonotype. This sequence joins TRBV12-3 or TRBV12-4 and TRBJ1-4, with 7 bases matching TRBD1. The CDR3 consists of 16 residues. J lost 4 bases, V lost 5 bases, and 10 bases had no gene match. The CDR3 DNA follows: TGTGCCAGCAGTGCCCCCGGGAGGGGGCTTAATGAAAAACTGTTTTTT. Translating it yields CASSAPGRGLNEKLFF.

Worth noting for this clonotype: This may come from a read error, since a much larger clone is one base off. The V gene is TRBV5-1, the J gene TRBJ1-5; D uncertain. CDR1 is SGHRS, CDR2 YFSETQ, per germline. CDR3 size: 13 residues. CDR3 amino acids: CACSAGYNQPQHF. The CDR3 coding sequence is TGCGCCTGCAGCGCCGGTTACAATCAGCCCCAGCATTTT.